This T cell receptor beta chain originates from a study of Graves' ophthalmopathy and Graves' hyperthyroidism (dated by TCRdb to 2016 to 2018). Describing the broader study: Peripheral blood was collected at initial diagnosis, prior to any treatment. Following sample collection, hyperthyroidism patients were given methimazole at a starting dose of 30 mg daily, and ophthalmopathy patients were given high-dose intravenous methylprednisolone. To explore V-J signatures that distinguish ophthalmopathy from hyperthyroidism, a discovery set of about a hundred patients was enrolled, made up of 40 to 45 with ophthalmopathy and under 65 with stable hyperthyroidism. For training and testing, the 100 or so patients in the discovery cohort were randomly divided in a 7:3 ratio. In total, 135 blood samples were TCR-sequenced: approximately 42 ophthalmopathy, 75 hyperthyroidism and about 17 hyperthyroidism-to-ophthalmopathy patients. T-cell repertoires of thyroid tissue and blood were compared in several hyperthyroidism patients. The independent validation cohort included 18 to 20 hyperthyroidism patients plus 17 patients who later progressed from hyperthyroidism to ophthalmopathy. TCR beta repertoire signatures were used to distinguish Graves' ophthalmopathy from Graves' hyperthyroidism and to predict progression to ophthalmopathy.

Ophthalmopathy patients were characterized by moderately to severely active disease, a Clinical Activity Score of at least 3, a NOSPECS grade of at least 4, and a disease duration under 3 months. Patients with other autoimmune diseases, uncontrolled infections, pregnancy or lactation were excluded from the study. Clinical symptoms, serum thyroxine, TRAb, thyroid ultrasound and orbital computed tomography formed the basis of the diagnosis. Ficoll-Paque density gradient centrifugation was used to isolate PBMCs from around 10 ml of fresh peripheral blood. Total RNA was extracted with Trizol reagent and quality-checked on an Agilent 2100 Bioanalyzer. General study outcomes and caveats: Sample size was not statistically predetermined, and group allocation was not concealed from the investigators. In validation, the model predicted ophthalmopathy progression with 70.59% sensitivity and 72% to 80% specificity; some 13 predicted patients were CT-confirmed with GO in a median of approximately 6.5 months. In cross-validation, the 13-signature model distinguished ophthalmopathy from stable hyperthyroidism with 85% to 90% sensitivity and around 81% specificity, and in the test set the corresponding values were roughly 80% and 76%. Most expanded thyroid clonotypes with frequency above 0.001 were also detected in blood, suggesting blood repertoires may reflect the thyroid immune response.

There are many counts of this clonotype. Its antigen specificity is not known. Per-base qualities were not stored, and no clone one base away is much larger. TCR beta CDR3 regions were amplified from RNA transcripts for repertoire sequencing. The first round was an RT-PCR using HTBI primers with the Qiagen OneStep RT-PCR kit, and this first round was followed by a second-round multiplex PCR, then size selection and purification. Libraries were sequenced paired-end with 100 bp reads on an Illumina HiSeq2000. The study's own analysis went as follows. SOAPnuke was used for read processing, and reads with adapters, uncalled bases, a mean Phred below 15, or no exact constant-primer or identifier match were discarded. COPE v1.2.5 was used to merge high-quality paired reads. Clonotypes were defined as unique nucleotide sequences and were aligned to IMGT TRB V, D and J references using MiTCR v1.1. Analysis was restricted to V-J combinations with a frequency above 0.0001, which covered over 98% of repertoires. For each V-J combination, a TCR clonal expansion and chaos score was defined as the ratio of F50 clonal expansion to chaos observed in the TCRdist matrix. Features were reduced by Welch's t-statistics and random forest to over 10 V-J combinations, which fed a naive Bayes classifier. Thyroid-blood repertoire similarity was quantified with the Morisita-Horn index. The public reads were reprocessed in TCRdb via fastp at Q25 and MiXCR, keeping in-frame beta chains. Identical CDR3 protein sequences are pooled into one entry, listed with their most common genes and DNA. The V and J calls come from TCRdb's annotation, not from the publication. The table for this sample lists some 170,000 distinct CDR3 sequences; around 39% of them were counted only once. Clones ranked in the top ten supply nearly 9% of the sample.

CDR1 and CDR2 are drawn from the germline V gene: LGHNT, FRNRAP. V gives up 7 bases and J gives up 0 bases, and the segment between their germline ends measures 19 bases. The CDR3 runs 18 residues from the cysteine to the phenylalanine. The sequence is cut down to CDR3 DNA, 54 bases in frame from base 1. This clonotype was obtained from a man aged 25 to 40 with Graves' ophthalmopathy. Donor details come from another sample of the same person, matched by shared clones. Sequencing was performed on peripheral blood. The chain employs TRBV12-5 and TRBJ2-6; the D gene is possibly TRBD1 or TRBD2, each agreeing over 5 bases. CDR3 reads: CASAQGRFALSGANVLTF. The DNA is TGTGCTAGTGCCCAGGGACGGTTTGCCCTCTCTGGGGCCAACGTCCTGACTTTC.